These 7 T cell receptor beta chains came from one sample sequenced in a study of PD-L1 blockade in urothelial cancer. Sequencing was performed with immunoSEQ multiplex PCR; in TCRdb, only in-frame clones are kept and a portion is missing. The repertoire holds just over 35,000 clones, with about a third as singletons. Sequenced here: tumor tissue, sampled before atezolizumab (anti-PD-L1) treatment. All receptors derive from a man in his 60s with urothelial cancer.

The genes are TRBV19 and TRBJ1-3; 8 bases match TRBD1. There are 13 residues in the CDR3. V was pared by 8 bases and J by 3 bases, with 3 bases of the junction left unmatched. The V gene's germline CDR1 is LNHDA and CDR2 SQIVND (reference sequence). In nucleotides, the CDR3 is TGTGCCAGTCAACAGGGGGATGGAAACACCATATATTTT. As protein: CASQQGDGNTIYF.

This clone has more than one count but fewer than ten. This chain links TRBV6-8 with TRBJ1-4; the match to TRBD1 covers 9 bases. CDR1 and CDR2 from the germline V gene are MNHGY and SAAAGT. The CDR3 contains 14 residues. With 5 bases clipped from V and 7 bases from J, the junction kept 5 bases outside the gene matches. CDR3 amino acids: CASSPRQGGEKLFF. In nucleotides, the CDR3 is TGTGCCAGCAGTCCGCGACAGGGGGGTGAAAAACTGTTTTTT.

This clone was seen at least ten times. The V call is TRBV11-3, the J call TRBJ2-3; possible D gene TRBD2, 6 bases. The CDR3 covers 15 residues. V lost 6 bases and J lost 0, with 13 bases in between. The V gene's germline CDR1 is SGHNT and CDR2 YENEEA. CDR3: CASSPDYLSTDTQYF. CDR3 nucleotides: TGTGCCAGCAGTCCGGACTACCTCAGCACAGATACGCAGTATTTT.

The chain couples TRBV28 to TRBJ1-2; no clear D. The CDR3 totals 14 residues. The germline CDR1 and CDR2 sequences are MDHEN and SYDVKM. Trimming took off 3 bases at V and 6 bases at J, with 14 bases between the two ends. The CDR3 here is CASSLRGRLNGYTF. CDR3 in DNA: TGTGCCAGCAGTTTGCGAGGACGGCTAAATGGCTACACCTTC.

In its sample, this clone was seen a few times. The rearrangement links TRBV5-1 to TRBJ2-4; D might be TRBD1 or TRBD2, each matching 5 bases. The CDR3 sequence is 15 residues long. Trimming removed 0 bases at V and 3 bases at J, with 10 bases between. Germline loops: CDR1 SGHRS, CDR2 YFSETQ. The chain's CDR3 is CASSLGDVNKNIQYF. The DNA for the CDR3 is TGCGCCAGCAGCTTGGGGGACGTCAACAAAAACATTCAGTACTTC.

This clone has more than one count but fewer than ten. CDR3: CASSLPDRFYGYTF. DNA for the CDR3: TGTGCCAGCAGTCTTCCCGACAGGTTCTATGGCTACACCTTC. J is TRBJ1-2 and V is TRBV28; D is possibly TRBD1 (6 bases). Between the trimmed V and J ends, which lost 5 bases and 4 bases, there was a span of 14 bases. Germline assignment: CDR1 MDHEN and CDR2 SYDVKM. This CDR3 comprises 14 residues.

This clone appeared a few times. The chain carries TRBV22-1 and TRBJ2-1; the table's TRBD2 call for D was not verified on the DNA. TRBV22-1 corresponds to a pseudogene. This CDR3 spans 17 amino acids. The CDR3 coding sequence is TGTGCCAGCAGCCCAGCGGGGAGGGGGAGCTCCTACAATGAGCAGTTCTTC. Translated, it gives CASSPAGRGSSYNEQFF.